Shown below are 9 T cell receptor beta chains from a single sample sequenced in a study of cytomegalovirus exposure and HLA in healthy donors. PCR involved 60 Vbeta and 13 Jbeta primers. TCRdb keeps only in-frame clones here, not all; method: immunoSEQ multiplex PCR. The sample lists a few hundred thousand clones, approximately 80% occurring once. Specimen: PBMCs. All receptors derive from a man aged 25-45 years in good health and CMV-seronegative.

The rearrangement uses TRBV2 and TRBJ2-5, with TRBD1 as a possible D gene (5 bases). Germline lookup yields CDR1 SNHLY and CDR2 FYNNEI. The CDR3 covers 12 residues. Trimming left V 5 bases short and J 7 bases short, with 11 bases between. CDR3 nucleotide sequence: TGTGCCAGCAGTCGCAGGGTAGGGACCCAGTACTTC. The encoded protein is CASSRRVGTQYF.

In this sample, this clone turned up once. This chain links TRBV6-5 with TRBJ1-2; weak D call: TRBD1 (5 bases). V was cut by 2 bases and J by 8 bases, with 12 bases left in between. The CDR3 totals 13 residues. Germline V CDR1 and CDR2: MNHEY, SVGAGI. CDR3 nucleotide sequence: TGTGCCAGCAGTTACGGGGGGGTTGGCGGCTACACCTTC. The encoded protein is CASSYGGVGGYTF.

V is TRBV28 and J is TRBJ1-3, with TRBD1 matching over 7 bases. V shed 5 bases, J shed 3 bases, and the junction held 10 bases outside the gene matches. Germline CDR1 is MDHEN and CDR2 is SYDVKM. CDR3 length: 16 amino acids. The chain's CDR3 is CASSVLTGSGGNTIYF. CDR3 in DNA: TGTGCCAGCAGTGTCCTGACAGGGTCGGGTGGAAACACCATATATTTT.

This clone was observed a single time. The chain links TRBV7-2 to TRBJ1-2, with D possibly matching TRBD1 (5 bases). Germline CDR1 is SGHTA and CDR2 is FQGNSA. The CDR3 length is 16 residues. Trimming cost V 8 bases and J 4 bases, with 23 bases left between them. The CDR3 is CASGPHGRGTSYGYTF. The CDR3 coding sequence is TGTGCCAGCGGCCCTCATGGGCGGGGGACCTCCTATGGCTACACCTTC.

V gene TRBV2 combines with J gene TRBJ1-5; TRBD1 agrees at 7 bases. Germline V gene sequence: CDR1 SNHLY, CDR2 FYNNEI. V lost 6 bases to trimming and J lost 1 base; unmatched junction nucleotides: 12. The CDR3 covers 17 residues. The CDR3: CASRGRGRFYSNQPQHF. The CDR3 DNA follows: TGTGCCAGCAGAGGCAGGGGGAGATTTTACAGCAATCAGCCCCAGCATTTT.

The rearrangement uses TRBV5-1 and TRBJ1-1; 10 nucleotides agree with TRBD1. CDR1 is SGHRS and CDR2 is YFSETQ in the germline V gene. V lost 7 bases and J lost 5; bases outside the gene matches: 8. The CDR3 is made up of 14 amino acids. CDR3 in amino acids: CASRPGDRGTEAFF. The CDR3 bases are TGCGCCAGCCGCCCGGGGGACAGGGGAACTGAAGCTTTCTTT.

The chain links TRBV7-9 to TRBJ2-2; TRBD1 aligns across 8 bases. The trim removed 5 bases at V and 4 bases at J, leaving 6 bases unmatched. Germline CDR1 and CDR2: SEHNR and FQNEAQ (reference sequence). The CDR3 length is 15 residues. Here the CDR3 DNA reads TGTGCCAGCAGCACCGGGACAGGCGTCACCGGGGAGCTGTTTTTT. Translation gives CASSTGTGVTGELFF.

The chain couples TRBV6-5 to TRBJ2-3, with 10 positions matching TRBD2. CDR1 is MNHEY and CDR2 is SVGAGI in the germline V gene. CDR3 size: 16 residues. V dropped 0 bases and J dropped 12; count of bases not matched to a gene: 12. CDR3 protein: CASSYSAASGGVGQYF. CDR3 bases: TGTGCCAGCAGTTACTCGGCGGCTAGCGGGGGTGTTGGACAGTATTTT.

This clone showed up just a few times. The CDR3, as DNA: TGTGCCAGCAGCTTAGAGGGGCGGGGCCGCAGGAATGAAAAACTGTTTTTT. Translated, it gives CASSLEGRGRRNEKLFF. J is TRBJ1-4 and V is TRBV7-2, with TRBD1 as a possible D gene (5 bases). Germline assignment: CDR1 SGHTA and CDR2 FQGNSA. The CDR3 spans 17 residues. V was clipped by 1 base and J by 5 bases, with 17 bases between them. The full variable domain, completed using reference TRBV7-2 and TRBJ1-4, is GAGVSQSPSNKVTEKGKDVELRCDPISGHTALYWYRQSLGQGLEFLIYFQGNSAPDKSGLPSDRFSAERTGGSVSTLTIQRTQQEDSAVYLCASSLEGRGRRNEKLFFGSGTQLSVL.